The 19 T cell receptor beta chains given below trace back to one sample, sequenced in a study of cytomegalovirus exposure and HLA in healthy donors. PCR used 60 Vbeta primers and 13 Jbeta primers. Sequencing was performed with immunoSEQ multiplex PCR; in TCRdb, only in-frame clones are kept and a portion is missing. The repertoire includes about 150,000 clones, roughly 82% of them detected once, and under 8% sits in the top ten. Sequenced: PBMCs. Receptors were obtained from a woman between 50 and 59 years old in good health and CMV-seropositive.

The CDR3 DNA follows: TGTGCCTGGAGTGTACTAGCGGGGGCCAGAACAGATACGCAGTATTTT. Its translation: CAWSVLAGARTDTQYF. This sequence joins TRBV30 and TRBJ2-3; TRBD2 matches 11 bases. V gave up 0 bases and J gave up 3 bases; unmatched junction bases: 5. The CDR3 contains 16 residues. Germline CDR1 GTSNPN, CDR2 SVGIG (reference sequence). Using reference TRBV30 and TRBJ2-3 for the parts outside the CDR3, the full variable domain is SQTIHQWPATLVQPVGSPLSLECTVEGTSNPNLYWYRQAAGRGLQLLFYSVGIGQISSEVPQNLSASRPQDRQFILSSKKLLLSDSGFYLCAWSVLAGARTDTQYFGPGTRLTVL.

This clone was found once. The CDR3: CASSLGSGSVRNTIYF. CDR3 sequence (DNA): TGTGCCAGCAGCTTAGGATCGGGGTCGGTGAGAAACACCATATATTTT. J is TRBJ1-3 and V is TRBV7-2; D uncertain. CDR3 length: 16 amino acids. Germline V gene lookup returns CDR1 SGHTA and CDR2 FQGNSA. The V and J ends lost 1 base and 5 bases respectively, with 15 bases between them.

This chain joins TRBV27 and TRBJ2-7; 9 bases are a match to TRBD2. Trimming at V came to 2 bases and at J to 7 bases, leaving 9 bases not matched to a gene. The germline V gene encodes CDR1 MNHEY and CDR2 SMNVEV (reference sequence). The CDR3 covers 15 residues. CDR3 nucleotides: TGTGCCAGCAGTTTACTAGCGGGGCAGGGGGGTGAGCAGTACTTC. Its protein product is CASSLLAGQGGEQYF.

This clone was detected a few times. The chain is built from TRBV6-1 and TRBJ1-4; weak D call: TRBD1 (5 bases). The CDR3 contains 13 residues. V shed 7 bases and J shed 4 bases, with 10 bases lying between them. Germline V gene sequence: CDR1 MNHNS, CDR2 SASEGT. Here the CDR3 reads CASIAQGNEKLFF. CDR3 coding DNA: TGTGCCAGCATCGCCCAGGGTAATGAAAAACTGTTTTTT.

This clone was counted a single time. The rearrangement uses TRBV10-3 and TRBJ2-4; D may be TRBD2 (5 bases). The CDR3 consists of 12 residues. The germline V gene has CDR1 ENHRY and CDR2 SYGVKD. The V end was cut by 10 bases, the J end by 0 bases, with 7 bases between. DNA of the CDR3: TGTGCCACTGGGAGAGCCAAAAACATTCAGTACTTC. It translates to CATGRAKNIQYF.

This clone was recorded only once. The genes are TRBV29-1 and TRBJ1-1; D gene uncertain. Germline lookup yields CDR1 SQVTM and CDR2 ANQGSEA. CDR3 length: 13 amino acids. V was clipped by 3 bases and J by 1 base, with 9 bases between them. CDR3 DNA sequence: TGCAGCGTTGAGCCCCCAGGGAACACTGAAGCTTTCTTT. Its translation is CSVEPPGNTEAFF.

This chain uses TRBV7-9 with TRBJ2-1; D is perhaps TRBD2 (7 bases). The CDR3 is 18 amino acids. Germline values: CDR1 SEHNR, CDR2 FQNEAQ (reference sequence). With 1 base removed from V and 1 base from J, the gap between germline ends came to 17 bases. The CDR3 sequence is CASSLVGAGAASYNEQFF. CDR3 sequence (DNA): TGTGCCAGCAGCTTAGTGGGGGCGGGGGCGGCATCCTACAATGAGCAGTTCTTC. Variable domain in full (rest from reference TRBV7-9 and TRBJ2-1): DTGVSQNPRHKITKRGQNVTFRCDPISEHNRLYWYRQTLGQGPEFLTYFQNEAQLEKSRLLSDRFSAERPKGSFSTLEIQRTEQGDSAMYLCASSLVGAGAASYNEQFFGPGTRLTVL.

CDR3 in amino acids: CASSPDPDGGQVYGYTF. The CDR3 bases are TGCGCCAGCAGCCCCGACCCAGACGGGGGGCAGGTCTATGGCTACACCTTC. V is TRBV5-1 and J is TRBJ1-2; D perhaps matches TRBD1 (6 bases). Trimming took off 4 bases at V and 4 bases at J, with 23 bases between the two ends. This CDR3 contains 17 residues. CDR1 is SGHRS and CDR2 is YFSETQ in the germline V gene.

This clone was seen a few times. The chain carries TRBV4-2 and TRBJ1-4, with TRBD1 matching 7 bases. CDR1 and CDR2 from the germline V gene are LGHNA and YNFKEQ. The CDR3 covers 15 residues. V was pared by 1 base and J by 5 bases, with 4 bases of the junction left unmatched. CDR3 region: CASSQGGQSNEKLFF. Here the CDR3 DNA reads TGTGCCAGCAGCCAAGGGGGACAGTCAAATGAAAAACTGTTTTTT.

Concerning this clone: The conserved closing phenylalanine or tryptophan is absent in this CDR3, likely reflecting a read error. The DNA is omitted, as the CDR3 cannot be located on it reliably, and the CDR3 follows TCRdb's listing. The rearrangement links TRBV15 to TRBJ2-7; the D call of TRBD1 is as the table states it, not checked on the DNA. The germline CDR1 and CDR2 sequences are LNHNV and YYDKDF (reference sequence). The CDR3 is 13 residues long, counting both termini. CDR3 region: CATSRDGQGRLTD.

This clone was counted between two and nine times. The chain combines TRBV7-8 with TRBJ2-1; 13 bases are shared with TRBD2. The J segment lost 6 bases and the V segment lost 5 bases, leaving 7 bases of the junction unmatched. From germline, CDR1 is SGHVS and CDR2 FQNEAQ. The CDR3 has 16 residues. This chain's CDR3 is CASSPQTSGGRNEQFF. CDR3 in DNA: TGTGCCAGCAGCCCACAGACTAGCGGGGGGCGCAATGAGCAGTTCTTC.

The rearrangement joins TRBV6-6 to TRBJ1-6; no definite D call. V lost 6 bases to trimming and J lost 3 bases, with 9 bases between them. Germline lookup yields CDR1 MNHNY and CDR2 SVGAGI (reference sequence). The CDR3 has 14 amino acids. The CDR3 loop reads CASSSNFYNSPLHF. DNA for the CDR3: TGTGCCAGCAGCTCGAACTTCTATAATTCACCCCTCCACTTT.

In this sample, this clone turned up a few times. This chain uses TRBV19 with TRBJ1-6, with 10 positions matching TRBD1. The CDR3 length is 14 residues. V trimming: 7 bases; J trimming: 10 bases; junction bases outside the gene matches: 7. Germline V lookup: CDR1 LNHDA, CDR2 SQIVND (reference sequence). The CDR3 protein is CASNPDRGYSPLHF. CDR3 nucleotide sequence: TGTGCCAGTAATCCGGACAGGGGGTACTCACCCCTCCACTTT.

The CDR3 reads CASSLVPGRNSNQPQHF. CDR3 in DNA: TGTGCCAGCAGCTTGGTACCCGGGAGGAATAGCAATCAGCCCCAGCATTTT. This sequence joins TRBV5-5 and TRBJ1-5; D gene unclear. The CDR3 is 17 residues long. Between the trimmed V and J ends, which lost 0 bases and 0 bases, there was a span of 13 bases. Germline V CDR1 and CDR2: SGHKS, YYEKEE (reference sequence).

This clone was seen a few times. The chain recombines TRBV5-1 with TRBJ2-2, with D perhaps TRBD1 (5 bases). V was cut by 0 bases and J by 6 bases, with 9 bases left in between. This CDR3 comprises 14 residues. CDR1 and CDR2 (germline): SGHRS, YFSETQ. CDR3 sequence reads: CASSLVQGPGELFF. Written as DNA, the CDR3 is TGCGCCAGCAGCTTGGTGCAGGGTCCCGGGGAGCTGTTTTTT.

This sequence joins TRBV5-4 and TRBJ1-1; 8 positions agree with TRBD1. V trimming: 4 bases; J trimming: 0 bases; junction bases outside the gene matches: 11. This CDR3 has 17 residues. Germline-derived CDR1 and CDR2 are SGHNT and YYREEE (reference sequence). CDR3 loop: CASSQGTGSRMNTEAFF. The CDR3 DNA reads TGTGCCAGCAGCCAGGGGACAGGTAGTCGAATGAACACTGAAGCTTTCTTT.

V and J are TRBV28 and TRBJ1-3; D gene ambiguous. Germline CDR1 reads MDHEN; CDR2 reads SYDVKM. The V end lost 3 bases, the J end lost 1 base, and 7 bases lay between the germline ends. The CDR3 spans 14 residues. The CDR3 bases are TGTGCCAGCAGTTTTGAGGGTTCTGGAAACACCATATATTTT. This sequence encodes CASSFEGSGNTIYF.

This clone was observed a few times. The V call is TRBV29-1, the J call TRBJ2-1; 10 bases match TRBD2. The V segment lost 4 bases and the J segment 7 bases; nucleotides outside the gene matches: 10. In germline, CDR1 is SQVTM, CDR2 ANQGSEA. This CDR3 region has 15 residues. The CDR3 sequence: CSVALTSGDGNEQFF. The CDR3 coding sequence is TGCAGCGTTGCCCTTACTAGCGGGGATGGGAATGAGCAGTTCTTC.

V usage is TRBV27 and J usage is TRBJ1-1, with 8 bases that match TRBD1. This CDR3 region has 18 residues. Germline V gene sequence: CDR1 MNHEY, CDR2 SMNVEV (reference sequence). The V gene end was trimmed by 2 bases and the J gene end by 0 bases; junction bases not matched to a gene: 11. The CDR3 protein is CASSLTGQGTLMNTEAFF. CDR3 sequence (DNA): TGTGCCAGCAGTTTAACTGGACAGGGAACCCTAATGAACACTGAAGCTTTCTTT.